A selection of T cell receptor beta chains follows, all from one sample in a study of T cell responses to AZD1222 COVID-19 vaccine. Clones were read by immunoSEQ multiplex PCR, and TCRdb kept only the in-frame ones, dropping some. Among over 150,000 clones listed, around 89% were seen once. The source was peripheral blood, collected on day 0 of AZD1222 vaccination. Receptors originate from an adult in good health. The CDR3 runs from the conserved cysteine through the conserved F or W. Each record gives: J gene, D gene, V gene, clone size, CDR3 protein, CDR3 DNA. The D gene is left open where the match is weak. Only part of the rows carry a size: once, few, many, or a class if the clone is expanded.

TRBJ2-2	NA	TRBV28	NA	CASSLTDAGYFTGELFF	TGTGCCAGCAGTTTAACGGACGCAGGCTATTTCACCGGGGAGCTGTTTTTT
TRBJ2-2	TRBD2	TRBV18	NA	CASRGLAGNTGELFF	TGTGCCAGCCGAGGACTAGCGGGGAACACCGGGGAGCTGTTTTTT
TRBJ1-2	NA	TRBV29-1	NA	CSVRTVAYGYTF	TGCAGCGTTAGGACAGTAGCCTATGGCTACACCTTC
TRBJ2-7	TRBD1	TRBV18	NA	CASSHASGQGFHEQYF	TGTGCCAGCTCGCACGCTTCGGGACAGGGGTTCCACGAGCAGTACTTC
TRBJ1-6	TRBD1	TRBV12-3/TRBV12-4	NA	CASRQGGNSPLHF	TGTGCCTCTCGACAGGGGGGTAATTCACCCCTCCACTTT
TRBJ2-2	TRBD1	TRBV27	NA	CASSLSGTGGRELFF	TGTGCCAGCAGTTTATCCGGGACAGGGGGCCGGGAGCTGTTTTTT
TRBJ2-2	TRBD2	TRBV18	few	CASSPFTSGITGELFF	TGTGCCAGCTCACCCTTCACTAGCGGTATCACCGGGGAGCTGTTTTTT
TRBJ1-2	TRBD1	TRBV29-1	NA	CSVWDRVEKNYGYTF	TGCAGCGTCTGGGACAGGGTAGAGAAAAACTATGGCTACACCTTC
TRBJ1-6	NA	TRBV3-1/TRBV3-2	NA	CASSQDWTVYNSPLHF	TGTGCCAGCAGCCAAGACTGGACGGTCTATAATTCACCCCTCCACTTT
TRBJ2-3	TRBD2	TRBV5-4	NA	CASSLGLAGGSGTDTQYF	TGTGCCAGCAGCTTGGGACTAGCGGGGGGGAGTGGCACAGATACGCAGTATTTT
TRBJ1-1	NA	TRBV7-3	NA	CASSLWGRGTDTEAFF	TGTGCCAGCAGTTTATGGGGGCGGGGAACGGACACTGAAGCTTTCTTT
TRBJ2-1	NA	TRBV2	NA	CASNPDAGEEQFF	TGTGCCAGCAATCCTGATGCCGGAGAGGAGCAGTTCTTC
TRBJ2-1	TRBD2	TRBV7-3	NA	CASSQGLAFNEQFF	TGTGCCAGCAGCCAGGGACTAGCTTTCAATGAGCAGTTCTTC
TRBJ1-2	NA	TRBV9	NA	CASSPDGTSNYGYTF	TGTGCCAGCAGCCCTGACGGTACATCTAACTATGGCTACACCTTC
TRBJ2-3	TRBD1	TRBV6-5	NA	CASRQGATDTQYF	TGTGCCAGCAGACAGGGGGCCACAGATACGCAGTATTTT
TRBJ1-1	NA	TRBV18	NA	CASSTGINTEAFF	TGTGCCAGCTCAACAGGGATTAACACTGAAGCTTTCTTT
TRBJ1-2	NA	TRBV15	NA	CATSRDAARVDGYTF	TGTGCCACCAGCAGAGATGCGGCCAGGGTAGATGGCTACACCTTC
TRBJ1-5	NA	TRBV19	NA	CASSQGYNQPQHF	TGTGCCAGTAGTCAGGGTTACAATCAGCCCCAGCATTTT
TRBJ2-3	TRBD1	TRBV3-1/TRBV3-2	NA	CASSQAEGATDTQYF	TGTGCCAGCAGCCAAGCCGAGGGGGCCACAGATACGCAGTATTTT
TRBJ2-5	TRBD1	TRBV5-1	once	CASSSVNDRGETQYF	TGCGCCAGCAGCTCCGTAAATGACAGGGGGGAGACCCAGTACTTC
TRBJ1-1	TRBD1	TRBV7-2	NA	CASSSPAGAGGHLYTEAFF	TGTGCCAGCAGCTCCCCCGCGGGGGCAGGGGGGCATCTCTACACTGAAGCTTTCTTT
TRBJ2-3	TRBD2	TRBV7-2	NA	CASSLGLAPDTQYF	TGTGCCAGCAGCTTAGGACTAGCCCCAGATACGCAGTATTTT
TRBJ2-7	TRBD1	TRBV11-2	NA	CASSLDLTGQGDYEQYF	TGTGCCAGCAGCTTAGATCTCACGGGACAGGGGGACTACGAGCAGTACTTC
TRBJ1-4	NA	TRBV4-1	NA	CASSPLTGVSREKLFF	TGCGCCAGCAGCCCTTTAACAGGAGTCAGTAGGGAAAAACTGTTTTTT
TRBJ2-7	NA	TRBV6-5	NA	CASSSAGLSYEQYF	TGTGCCAGCAGTTCGGCGGGGCTCTCCTACGAGCAGTACTTC
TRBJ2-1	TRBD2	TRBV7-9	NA	CASSAGLAVNNEQFF	TGTGCCAGCAGCGCCGGACTAGCGGTCAACAATGAGCAGTTCTTC
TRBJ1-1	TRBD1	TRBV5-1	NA	CASTSTGGLNTEAFF	TGCGCCAGCACCTCGACAGGGGGTTTGAACACTGAAGCTTTCTTT
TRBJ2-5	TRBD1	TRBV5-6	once	CASSIRTGGYETQYF	TGTGCCAGCAGCATAAGGACAGGGGGATACGAGACCCAGTACTTC
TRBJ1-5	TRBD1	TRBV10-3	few	CAISESRGLGQPQHF	TGTGCCATCAGTGAGTCTAGGGGGCTCGGTCAGCCCCAGCATTTT
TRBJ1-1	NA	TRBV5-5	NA	CASSLSGWLNTEAFF	TGTGCCAGCAGCTTGTCTGGATGGTTGAACACTGAAGCTTTCTTT
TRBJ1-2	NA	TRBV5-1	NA	CASSLEGEVGYTF	TGCGCCAGCAGCTTGGAAGGGGAGGTTGGCTACACCTTC
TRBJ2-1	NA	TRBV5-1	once	CASQTNYNEQFF	TGCGCCAGCCAAACCAACTACAATGAGCAGTTCTTC
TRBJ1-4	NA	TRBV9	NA	CASSPPGGGNEKLFF	TGTGCCAGCAGCCCGCCCGGGGGGGGTAATGAAAAACTGTTTTTT
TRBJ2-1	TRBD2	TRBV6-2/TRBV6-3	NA	CASSYGLAGFSSYNEQFF	TGTGCCAGCAGTTACGGACTAGCGGGGTTCAGCTCCTACAATGAGCAGTTCTTC
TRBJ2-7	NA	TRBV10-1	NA	CASSEGLGGSYEQYF	TGCGCCAGCAGTGAGGGGCTCGGGGGCTCCTACGAGCAGTACTTC
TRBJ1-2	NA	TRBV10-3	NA	CAISEREASGYTF	TGTGCCATCAGTGAAAGGGAGGCGTCGGGCTACACCTTC
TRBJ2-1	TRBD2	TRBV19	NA	CASRNGRDPSYNEQFF	TGTGCCAGTAGGAACGGGAGGGATCCGTCCTACAATGAGCAGTTCTTC
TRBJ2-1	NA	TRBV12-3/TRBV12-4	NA	CASSLVGADEQFF	TGTGCCAGCAGTTTGGTTGGGGCCGATGAGCAGTTCTTC
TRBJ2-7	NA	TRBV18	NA	CASSPRDSWGYEQYF	TGTGCCAGCTCACCGCGGGACTCCTGGGGCTACGAGCAGTACTTC
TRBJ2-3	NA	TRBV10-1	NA	CASSEDSTPPYF	TGCGCCAGCAGTGAGGACTCAACGCCCCCGTATTTT
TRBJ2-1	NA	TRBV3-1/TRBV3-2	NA	CASSQELEQFF	TGTGCCAGCAGCCAAGAACTTGAGCAGTTCTTC
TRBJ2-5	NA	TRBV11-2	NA	CASSHTGYGETQYF	TGTGCCAGCAGCCACACAGGGTACGGAGAGACCCAGTACTTC
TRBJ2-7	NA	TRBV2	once	CASNTDTSYEQYF	TGTGCCAGCAACACTGATACTTCCTACGAGCAGTACTTC
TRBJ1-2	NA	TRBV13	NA	CASSLGGVYGYTF	TGTGCCAGCAGCTTAGGGGGGGTCTATGGCTACACCTTC
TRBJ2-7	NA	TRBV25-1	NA	CASTTWGKDYEQYF	TGTGCCAGCACAACCTGGGGGAAGGACTACGAGCAGTACTTC
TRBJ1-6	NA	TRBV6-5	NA	CASTPAGGSLQTLHF	TGTGCCAGCACTCCAGCCGGGGGGTCCCTACAAACCCTCCACTTT
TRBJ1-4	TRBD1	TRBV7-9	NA	CASSVEGTANEKLFF	TGTGCCAGCAGCGTAGAGGGGACAGCTAATGAAAAACTGTTTTTT
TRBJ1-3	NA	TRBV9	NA	CASSVGAGHTNTIYF	TGTGCCAGCAGCGTAGGGGCGGGACACACGAACACCATATATTTT
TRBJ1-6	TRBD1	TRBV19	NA	CASSEDPGGYNSPLHF	TGTGCCAGTAGCGAGGATCCAGGGGGATATAATTCACCCCTCCACTTT
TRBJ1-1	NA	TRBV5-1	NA	CASSSGQGEAEAFF	TGCGCCAGCAGCTCAGGCCAGGGAGAGGCTGAAGCTTTCTTT
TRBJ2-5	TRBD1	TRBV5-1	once	CASLRTGGFQETQYF	TGCGCCAGCCTTCGCACAGGGGGATTCCAAGAGACCCAGTACTTC
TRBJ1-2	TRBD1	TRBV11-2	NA	CASSLAAGGGYGYTF	TGTGCCAGCAGCTTAGCGGCAGGGGGTGGCTATGGCTACACCTTC
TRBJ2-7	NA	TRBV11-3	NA	CASSLRQDEQYF	TGTGCCAGCAGCCTCCGACAGGACGAGCAGTACTTC